This TCR beta chain was recorded in a study of T cells expressing NK-cell markers. The overall study: The authors derived TCR beta repertoires from sorted CD3+CD56+NKG2C+, CD3+CD56+NKG2C- and CD3+CD56-NKG2C+ T cells.

Comments on this clonotype: The antigen is undetermined.

Study results and limitations: As a fraction of CD8+ T cells, dominant NKG2C+ clonotypes reached about 1.0-7.0% in about six donors. Several of the donors also had these clonotypes leading their CD3+CD56-NKG2C+ fraction.

TCRdb re-called the 5' RACE reads and catalogs CDR3 proteins one per entry, DNA excluded. The sample is made up of a few hundred thousand distinct CDR3 sequences, and the top ten hold more than 1.4% of it. CDR1 and CDR2 from the germline V gene are SGHRS and YFSETQ. The CDR3 is 16 residues long. The receptor comes from a woman aged 45-65 years in good health. Material: blood T cells: a sorted CD56 or NKG2C T cell subset, CD4+ or CD8+ T cells, or bulk PBMC T cells (not recorded which). This sequence joins TRBV5-1 and TRBJ2-3; there is no DNA to check the TCRdb D call of TRBD2. The CDR3 is CASSRGASGSADTQYF.